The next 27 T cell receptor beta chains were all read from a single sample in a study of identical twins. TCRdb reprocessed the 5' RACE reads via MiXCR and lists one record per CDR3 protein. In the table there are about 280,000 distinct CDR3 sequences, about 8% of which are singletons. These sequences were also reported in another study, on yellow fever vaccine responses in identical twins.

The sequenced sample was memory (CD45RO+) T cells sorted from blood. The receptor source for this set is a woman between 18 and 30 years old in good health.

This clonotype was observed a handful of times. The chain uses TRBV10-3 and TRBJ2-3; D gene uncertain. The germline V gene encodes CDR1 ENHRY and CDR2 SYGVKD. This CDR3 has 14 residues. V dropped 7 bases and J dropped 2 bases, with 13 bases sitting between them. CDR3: CAIKSDSLTDTQYF. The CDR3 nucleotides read TGTGCCATCAAATCAGATTCTCTCACAGATACGCAGTATTTT.

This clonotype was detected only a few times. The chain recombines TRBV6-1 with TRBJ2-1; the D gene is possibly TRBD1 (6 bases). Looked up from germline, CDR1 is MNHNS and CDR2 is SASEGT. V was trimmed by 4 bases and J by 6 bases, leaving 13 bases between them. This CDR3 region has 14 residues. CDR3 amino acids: CASSVQQGGNEQFF. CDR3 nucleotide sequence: TGTGCCAGCAGTGTACAACAGGGTGGCAATGAGCAGTTCTTC.

The CDR3 bases are TGCGCCAGCAGGCGGACCGGACTAGCGGGGATCGGAGATACGCAGTATTTT. The encoded protein is CASRRTGLAGIGDTQYF. The chain carries TRBV5-1 and TRBJ2-3, with 12 positions matching TRBD2. The CDR3 consists of 17 residues. Looked up from germline, CDR1 is SGHRS and CDR2 is YFSETQ. The junction had 12 bases not matched to a gene; V was cut back by 5 bases and J by 5 bases.

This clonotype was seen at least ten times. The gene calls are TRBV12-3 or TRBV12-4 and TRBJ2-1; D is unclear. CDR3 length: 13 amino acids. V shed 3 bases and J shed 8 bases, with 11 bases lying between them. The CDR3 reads CASSFLTGDEQFF. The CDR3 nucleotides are TGTGCCAGCAGTTTTCTTACGGGTGATGAGCAGTTCTTC.

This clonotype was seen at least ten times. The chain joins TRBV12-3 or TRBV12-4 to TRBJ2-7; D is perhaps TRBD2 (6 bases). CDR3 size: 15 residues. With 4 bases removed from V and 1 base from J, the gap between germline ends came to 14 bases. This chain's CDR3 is CASSSAGTQSYEQYF. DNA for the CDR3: TGTGCCAGCAGTTCTGCCGGGACTCAATCCTACGAGCAGTACTTC.

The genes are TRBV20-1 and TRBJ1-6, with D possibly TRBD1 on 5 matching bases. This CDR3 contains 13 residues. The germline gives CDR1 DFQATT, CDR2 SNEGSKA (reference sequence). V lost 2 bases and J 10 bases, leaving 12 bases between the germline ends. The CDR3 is CSARKTEGSPLHF. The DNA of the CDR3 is TGCAGTGCTAGAAAGACCGAGGGGTCACCCCTCCACTTT.

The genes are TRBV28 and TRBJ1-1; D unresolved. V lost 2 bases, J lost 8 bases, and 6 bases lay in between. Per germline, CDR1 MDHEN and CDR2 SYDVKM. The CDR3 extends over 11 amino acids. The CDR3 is CASSLRVEAFF. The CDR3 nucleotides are TGTGCCAGCAGTTTAAGGGTCGAAGCTTTCTTT.

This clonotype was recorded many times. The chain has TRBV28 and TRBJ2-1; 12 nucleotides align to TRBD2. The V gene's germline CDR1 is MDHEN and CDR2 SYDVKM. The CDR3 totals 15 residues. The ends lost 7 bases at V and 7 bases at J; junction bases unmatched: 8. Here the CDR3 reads CASTPGLAGGNEQFF. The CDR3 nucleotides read TGTGCCAGCACCCCGGGACTAGCGGGCGGGAATGAGCAGTTCTTC.

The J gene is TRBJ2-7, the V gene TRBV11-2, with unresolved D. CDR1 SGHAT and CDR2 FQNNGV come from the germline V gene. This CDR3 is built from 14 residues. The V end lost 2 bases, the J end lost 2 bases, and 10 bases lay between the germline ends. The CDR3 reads CASSLSAGAYEQYV. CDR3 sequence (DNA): TGTGCCAGCAGCTTATCGGCAGGAGCCTACGAGCAGTACGTC.

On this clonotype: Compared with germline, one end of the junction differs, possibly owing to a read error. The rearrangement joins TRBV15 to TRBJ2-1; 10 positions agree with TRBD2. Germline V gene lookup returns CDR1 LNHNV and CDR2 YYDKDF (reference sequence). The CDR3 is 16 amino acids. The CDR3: CATSRDAGLAFIEQFF. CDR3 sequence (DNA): TGTGCCACCAGCCGAGACGCGGGACTAGCGTTCATTGAGCAGTTCTTC.

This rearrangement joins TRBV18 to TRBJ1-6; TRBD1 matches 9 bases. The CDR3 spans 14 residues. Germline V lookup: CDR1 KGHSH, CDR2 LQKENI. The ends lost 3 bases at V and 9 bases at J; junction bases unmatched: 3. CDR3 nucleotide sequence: TGTGCCAGCTCACCCACGGACAGGGGTTCACCCCTCCACTTT. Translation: CASSPTDRGSPLHF.

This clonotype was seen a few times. In nucleotides, the CDR3 is TGTGCCAGCAGGAAGACTAGGGCACAAGAGACCCAGTACTTC. Translated, it gives CASRKTRAQETQYF. V usage is TRBV6-1 and J usage is TRBJ2-5, with a possible D match to TRBD2 (6 bases). Trimming cost V 6 bases and J 2 bases, with 13 bases left between them. The CDR3 covers 14 residues. Germline lookup yields CDR1 MNHNS and CDR2 SASEGT.

The CDR3 DNA is TGTGCCAGCAGTTTAGGCGGGGGCCGCTCCTACGAGCAGTACTTC. Translated: CASSLGGGRSYEQYF. This chain uses TRBV27 with TRBJ2-7, with TRBD2 as a possible D gene (7 bases). CDR3 length: 15 residues. V was clipped by 2 bases and J by 0 bases, with 11 bases between them. Germline CDR1 MNHEY, CDR2 SMNVEV (reference sequence).

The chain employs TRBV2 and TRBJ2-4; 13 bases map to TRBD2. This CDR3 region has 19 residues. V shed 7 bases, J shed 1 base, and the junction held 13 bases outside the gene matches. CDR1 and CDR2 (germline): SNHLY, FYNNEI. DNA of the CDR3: TGTGCCAGCAACATAGCCCAAGGGACTAGCGGGGCTGCCAAAAACATTCAGTACTTC. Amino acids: CASNIAQGTSGAAKNIQYF.

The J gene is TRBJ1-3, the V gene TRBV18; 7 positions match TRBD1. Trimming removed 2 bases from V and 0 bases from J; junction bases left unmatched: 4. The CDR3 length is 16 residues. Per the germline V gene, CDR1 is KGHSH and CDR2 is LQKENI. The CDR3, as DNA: TGTGCCAGCTCACCAGTGGGGACAGTCTCTGGAAACACCATATATTTT. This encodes CASSPVGTVSGNTIYF.

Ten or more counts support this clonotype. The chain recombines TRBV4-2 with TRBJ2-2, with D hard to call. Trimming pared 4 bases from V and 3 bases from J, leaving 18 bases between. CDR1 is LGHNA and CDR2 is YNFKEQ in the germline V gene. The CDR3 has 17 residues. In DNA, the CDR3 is TGTGCCAGCAGCCCCCGGCAGGAGAGTAAAGACACCGGGGAGCTGTTTTTT. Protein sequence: CASSPRQESKDTGELFF.

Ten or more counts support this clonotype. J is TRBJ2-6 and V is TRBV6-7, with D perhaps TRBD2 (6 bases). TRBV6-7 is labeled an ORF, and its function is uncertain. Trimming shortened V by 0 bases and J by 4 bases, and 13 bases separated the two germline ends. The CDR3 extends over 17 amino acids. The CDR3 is CASSYSAGRSGANVLTF. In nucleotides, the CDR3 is TGTGCCAGCAGTTACTCTGCAGGGAGGTCCGGGGCCAACGTCCTGACTTTC.

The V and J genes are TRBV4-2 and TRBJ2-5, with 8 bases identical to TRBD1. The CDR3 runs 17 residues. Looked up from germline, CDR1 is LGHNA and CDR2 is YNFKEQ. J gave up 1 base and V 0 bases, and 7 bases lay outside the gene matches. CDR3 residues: CASSQEGGTGLQETQYF. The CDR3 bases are TGTGCCAGCAGCCAAGAAGGTGGGACAGGCCTCCAAGAGACCCAGTACTTC.

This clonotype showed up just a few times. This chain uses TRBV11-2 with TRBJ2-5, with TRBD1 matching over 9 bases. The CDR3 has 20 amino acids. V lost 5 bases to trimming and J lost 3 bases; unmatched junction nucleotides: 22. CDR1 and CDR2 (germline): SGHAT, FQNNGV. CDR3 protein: CASSVLPGQGSEWEKETQYF. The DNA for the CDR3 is TGTGCCAGCAGCGTCCTCCCGGGACAGGGTTCTGAGTGGGAAAAAGAGACCCAGTACTTC.

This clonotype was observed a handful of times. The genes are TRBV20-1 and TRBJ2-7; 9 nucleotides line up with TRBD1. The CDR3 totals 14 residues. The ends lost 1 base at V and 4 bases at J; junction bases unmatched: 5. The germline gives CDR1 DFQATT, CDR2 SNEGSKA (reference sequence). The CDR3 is CSARGTGGRYEQYF. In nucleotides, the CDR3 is TGCAGTGCTAGAGGAACAGGGGGCAGGTACGAGCAGTACTTC.

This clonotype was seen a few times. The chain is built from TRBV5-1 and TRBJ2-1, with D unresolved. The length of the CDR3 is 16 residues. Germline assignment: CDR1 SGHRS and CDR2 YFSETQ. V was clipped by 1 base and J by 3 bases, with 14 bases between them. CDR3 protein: CASSLIGAGDYNEQFF. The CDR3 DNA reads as TGCGCCAGCAGCTTGATAGGCGCAGGCGACTACAATGAGCAGTTCTTC.

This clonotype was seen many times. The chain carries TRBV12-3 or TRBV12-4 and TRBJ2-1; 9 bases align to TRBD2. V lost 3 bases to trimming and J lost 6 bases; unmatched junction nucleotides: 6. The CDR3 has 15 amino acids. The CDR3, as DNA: TGTGCCAGCAGTTTCGGCGGGAGGGAAGGCAATGAGCAGTTCTTC. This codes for CASSFGGREGNEQFF.

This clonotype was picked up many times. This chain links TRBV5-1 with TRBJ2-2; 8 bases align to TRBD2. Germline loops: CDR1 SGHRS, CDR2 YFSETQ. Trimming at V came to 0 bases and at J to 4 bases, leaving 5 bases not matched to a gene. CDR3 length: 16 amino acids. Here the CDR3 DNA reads TGCGCCAGCAGCTTGGCGGCTAGCGGGCCCACCGGGGAGCTGTTTTTT. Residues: CASSLAASGPTGELFF.

The DNA of the CDR3 is TGCAGTGCTAGAGAAATGCTCGGGGTCACAGATACGCAGTATTTT. This gives the protein CSAREMLGVTDTQYF. The gene calls are TRBV20-1 and TRBJ2-3, with a weak D call TRBD2 (5 bases). The CDR3 spans 15 residues. Germline CDR1 reads DFQATT; CDR2 reads SNEGSKA (reference sequence). Trimming removed 0 bases from V and 2 bases from J, with 12 bases in between.

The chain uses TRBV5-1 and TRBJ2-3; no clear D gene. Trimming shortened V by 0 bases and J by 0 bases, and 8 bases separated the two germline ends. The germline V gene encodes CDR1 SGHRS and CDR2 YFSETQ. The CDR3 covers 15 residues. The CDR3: CASSLAERSTDTQYF. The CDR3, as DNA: TGCGCCAGCAGCTTGGCCGAGAGAAGCACAGATACGCAGTATTTT.

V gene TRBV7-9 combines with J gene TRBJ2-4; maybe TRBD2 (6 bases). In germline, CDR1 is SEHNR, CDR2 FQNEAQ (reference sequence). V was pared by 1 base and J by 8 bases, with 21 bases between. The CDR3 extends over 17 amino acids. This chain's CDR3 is CASSLVVGAGTADIQYF. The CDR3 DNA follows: TGTGCCAGCAGCTTAGTGGTAGGGGCGGGAACGGCGGACATTCAGTACTTC.

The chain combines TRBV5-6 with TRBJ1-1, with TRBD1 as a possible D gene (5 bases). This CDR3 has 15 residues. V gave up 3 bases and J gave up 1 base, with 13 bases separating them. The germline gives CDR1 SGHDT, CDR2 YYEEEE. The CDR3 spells CASSSRVHGNTEAFF. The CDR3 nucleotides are TGTGCCAGCAGCTCCAGGGTTCATGGGAACACTGAAGCTTTCTTT.